This T cell receptor (beta chain) was profiled in a study of human T cells and chemical hapten exposure (dated by TCRdb to the early 2020s). Some background on the complete study: Libraries were pooled for sequencing, and per-sample TCR yields varied mainly because of small differences in library volumes within the pool. From each blood RNA sample, both TCR alpha and TCR beta chains were sequenced. In alopecia patients, the study followed how the peripheral blood TCR repertoire changed in vivo over primary and secondary sensitization to diphenylcyclopropenone (DPC), a hapten. Paper-wide results and their limitations: No change with DPC sensitization was found in the number of TCRs above 1 in 1000 frequency, and no evidence of global repertoire structure alterations was found. Repeated subsampling changed both the strength of the expansion versus patch-test correlation and the threshold at which that correlation became significant.

About this clonotype itself: Its antigen target is currently unknown. No quality values exist for individual bases; no much larger clone is one base distant.

Total RNA was extracted from unfractionated whole blood that had been collected in Tempus Blood RNA tubes. About five healthy volunteers were used as TCR sequencing controls and were bled at day 0, 2 weeks and 6 weeks. Libraries were made using 5' RACE. The sequencing machine was an Illumina MiSeq. During library preparation, unique molecular identifiers were attached to individual cDNA molecules so that TCRs could be counted quantitatively and reproducibly. Concerning the study's data processing: The median number of TCRs per sample was roughly 94,000, ranging from about 23,224 to 700,000. V, J and CDR3 annotation of the TCR reads was performed with the Decombinator software suite. For the PS versus PT1 abundance plots, all samples were subsampled to the same number of TCRs (28,000). Expanded TCRs were defined as absent before sensitization and observed at least eight times at the 2-week time point. TCRdb passed the public sequencing reads through fastp at Q25 and MiXCR, retaining productive beta sequences. Every entry covers one CDR3 protein and lists the most common genes and DNA from its rows. For this entry, the V and J calls and clone size follow TCRdb and not the study's own pipeline. Counted in this sample were approximately 80,000 distinct CDR3 sequences; 15% of them appeared once. The leading ten clones occupy approximately 6.3% of the sample.

Looking up the germline V gene yields CDR1 SGHDT and CDR2 YYEEEE. Spanning cysteine to phenylalanine, the CDR3 consists of 14 amino acids. Only the CDR3 part of the read is kept: 42 bases, read in frame from the first base. The junction shows trimming of 0 bases on V and 4 bases on J, plus 10 bases between the germline ends. The receptor was derived from a female donor in good health. Rearrangement joined TRBV5-6 to TRBJ1-2, with the D gene call left open. The DNA reads as follows: TGTGCCAGCAGCTTGGGGAGATCGACCTATGGCTACACCTTC. Its amino acids are CASSLGRSTYGYTF.